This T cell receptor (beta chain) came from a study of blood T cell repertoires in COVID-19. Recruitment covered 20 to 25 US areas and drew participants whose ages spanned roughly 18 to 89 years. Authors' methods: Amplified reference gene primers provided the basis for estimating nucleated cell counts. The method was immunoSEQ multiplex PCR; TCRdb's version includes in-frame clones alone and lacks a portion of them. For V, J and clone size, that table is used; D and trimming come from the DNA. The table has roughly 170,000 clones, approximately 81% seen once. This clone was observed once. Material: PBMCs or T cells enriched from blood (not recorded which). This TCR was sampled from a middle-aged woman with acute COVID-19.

The CDR3, as DNA: TGTGCCAGCAGCTTGGCGTCTAGCGGGACGCCCCTGGATACGCAGTATTTT. Protein product: CASSLASSGTPLDTQYF. This sequence joins TRBV5-4 and TRBJ2-3, with 9 positions matching TRBD2. The CDR3 sequence is 17 residues long. CDR1 and CDR2 from the germline V gene are SGHNT and YYREEE (reference sequence). The junction had 11 bases not matched to a gene; V was cut back by 0 bases and J by 6 bases.